This T cell receptor (beta chain) was captured in a study of OX40 agonist ivuxolimab in advanced cancers. Study-level information: Patients enrolled in dose escalation were diagnosed with hepatocellular carcinoma, melanoma, renal cell or head and neck cancer. Three patients, one with hepatocellular carcinoma and two with cutaneous melanoma, responded partially. A male proportion of around 86% was recorded, with mean age about 62 years and range roughly 20 to 90.

The V gene's germline CDR1 is MNHEY and CDR2 SVGAGI. V shed 6 bases and J shed 11 bases, with 13 bases lying between them. The CDR3 consists of 12 residues. Here immunoSEQ multiplex PCR was the method, and the copy in TCRdb shows in-frame clones only, minus some. The sample includes some 20,000 clones, about 80% of them seen just once. Blood sampling took place at baseline, cycle 4 day 1, and cycle 7 day 1. The sequence derives from an adult with an advanced solid tumor such as melanoma, head and neck, liver or kidney cancer. The chain links TRBV6-5 to TRBJ1-4, with D maybe TRBD1 (5 bases). The material sequenced was CD4+ or CD8+ T cells sorted from blood, taken in a trial of the OX40 agonist ivuxolimab. Written as DNA, the CDR3 is TGTGCCAGCAGCCCCGACAGAATGAAACTGTTTTTT. This gives the protein CASSPDRMKLFF.